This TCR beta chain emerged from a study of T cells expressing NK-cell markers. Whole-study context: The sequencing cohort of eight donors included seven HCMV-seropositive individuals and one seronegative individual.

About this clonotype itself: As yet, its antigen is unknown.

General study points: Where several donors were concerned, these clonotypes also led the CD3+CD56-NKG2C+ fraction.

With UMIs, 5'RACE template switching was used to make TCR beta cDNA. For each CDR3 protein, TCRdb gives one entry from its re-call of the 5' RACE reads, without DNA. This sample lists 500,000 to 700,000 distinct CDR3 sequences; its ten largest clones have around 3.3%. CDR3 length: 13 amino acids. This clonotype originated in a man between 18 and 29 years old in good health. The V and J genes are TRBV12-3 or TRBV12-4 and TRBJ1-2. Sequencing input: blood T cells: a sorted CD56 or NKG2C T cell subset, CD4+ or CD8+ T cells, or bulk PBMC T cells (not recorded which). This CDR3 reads CASSLRTGGDYTF.